This TCR beta chain was observed in a study of cytomegalovirus exposure and HLA in healthy donors. About this clone: The antigen remains unidentified. At one of its ends the junction is not consistent with the germline gene, which may arise from a read error.

Study-wide findings and caveats: About 180 TCR beta chains were listed as cytomegalovirus-associated.

The CDR3 is 13 amino acids. CDR1 SEHNR and CDR2 FQNEAQ come from the germline V gene (reference sequence). 13 Jbeta primers and 60 Vbeta primers were used for the PCR. TCRdb keeps only in-frame clones here, not all; method: immunoSEQ multiplex PCR. This sample has about 160,000 clones; around 74% occur once, and the top ten carry 6% to 6.5%. The chain carries TRBV7-9 and TRBJ2-7, with D possibly being TRBD2 (6 bases). The sample taken for sequencing was PBMCs. The TCR comes from a man aged 45 to 65 in good health and CMV-seropositive. CDR3 sequence: CSSSFGSGREQYF. DNA for the CDR3: TGTTCCAGCAGCTTCGGGTCAGGGAGGGAGCAGTACTTC.